The 7 T cell receptor beta chains reported below all come from one sample, sequenced in a study of identical twins. TCRdb itself ran the 5' RACE reads through MiXCR, one entry per CDR3 protein. The sample lists about 470,000 distinct CDR3 sequences; 24% were seen once. Separately, the same data were catalogued under a study of T cells expressing NK-cell markers.

Sequencing was performed on CD4+ T cells sorted from blood. Source of these receptors: a woman in her late teens or twenties in good health.

The rearrangement links TRBV29-1 to TRBJ2-4, with 8 bases fitting TRBD2. V was clipped by 7 bases and J by 2 bases; unmatched bases: 4. The CDR3 covers 13 residues. Germline V gives CDR1 SQVTM, CDR2 ANQGSEA. In DNA, the CDR3 is TGCAGCGCGACGGGGGGGACCAAAAACATTCAGTACTTC. The encoded protein is CSATGGTKNIQYF.

There are a few counts of this clonotype. The chain employs TRBV7-9 and TRBJ1-6; D unresolved. The CDR3 runs to 15 residues. Germline CDR1 reads SEHNR; CDR2 reads FQNEAQ (reference sequence). V was clipped by 2 bases and J by 6 bases, with 11 bases between them. The CDR3 loop reads CASSLNGVLNSPLHF. The DNA for the CDR3 is TGTGCCAGCAGCTTAAACGGGGTCCTTAATTCACCCCTCCACTTT.

This clonotype was seen more than once but under ten times. This chain uses TRBV5-1 with TRBJ2-5; D is undetermined. Between the trimmed V and J ends, which lost 0 bases and 5 bases, there was a span of 17 bases. The CDR3 loop spans 16 amino acids. Germline-derived CDR1 and CDR2 are SGHRS and YFSETQ. CDR3 in amino acids: CASSLADGPKWETQYF. CDR3 bases: TGCGCCAGCAGCTTGGCGGACGGCCCCAAGTGGGAGACCCAGTACTTC.

A few counts support this clonotype. J is TRBJ1-5 and V is TRBV12-3 or TRBV12-4; D call uncertain. This CDR3 region has 16 residues. Trimming shortened V by 5 bases and J by 4 bases, and 18 bases separated the two germline ends. The chain's CDR3 is CASSHRGGRDNQPQHF. DNA for the CDR3: TGTGCCAGCAGTCACCGGGGAGGGCGGGATAATCAGCCCCAGCATTTT.

The V gene is TRBV7-9, the J gene TRBJ1-5; 8 positions match TRBD1. The CDR3 is made up of 14 amino acids. Germline V CDR1 and CDR2: SEHNR, FQNEAQ (reference sequence). V lost 4 bases to trimming and J lost 9 bases; unmatched junction nucleotides: 8. The CDR3 reads CASSSTGDLWPQHF. As DNA, the CDR3 is TGTGCCAGCAGCTCGACAGGGGACTTGTGGCCCCAGCATTTT.

The V gene is TRBV12-3 or TRBV12-4, the J gene TRBJ1-6, with D perhaps matching TRBD1 (5 bases). Trimming took off 8 bases at V and 0 bases at J, with 11 bases between the two ends. The CDR3 consists of 15 residues. DNA for the CDR3: TGTGCCAGCGCGGACATTAGCTCCTATAATTCACCCCTCCACTTT. Its protein product is CASADISSYNSPLHF.

The sample holds a few counts of this clonotype. The V gene is TRBV10-2, the J gene TRBJ2-1; D remains unclear. Trimming removed 6 bases at V and 7 bases at J, with 10 bases between. Germline V gene sequence: CDR1 WSHSY, CDR2 SAAADI. The CDR3 contains 12 residues. The CDR3 spells CASRRLGNEQFF. The CDR3 nucleotides are TGCGCCAGCAGGCGGCTCGGGAATGAGCAGTTCTTC.